The 26 T cell receptor beta chains in this list originate from one sample, sequenced in a study of cytomegalovirus exposure and HLA in healthy donors. The PCR had 60 Vbeta and 13 Jbeta primers. The protocol was immunoSEQ multiplex PCR, while the TCRdb copy is restricted to in-frame clones and leaves out a portion. The sample gives around 140,000 clones, approximately 74% of which show up once; about 7.3% is in the top ten. The specimen sequenced was PBMCs. These receptors originate from a male donor in good health and CMV-seronegative.

The chain is built from TRBV28 and TRBJ2-1; D is uncertain. This CDR3 contains 13 residues. The germline CDR1 and CDR2 sequences are MDHEN and SYDVKM. The V and J ends lost 7 bases and 7 bases respectively, with 14 bases between them. Here the CDR3 DNA reads TGTGCCAGCATGTCTGGCCTCTCAAATGAGCAGTTCTTC. Its translation is CASMSGLSNEQFF.

The rearrangement links TRBV11-3 to TRBJ2-3; a possible D gene is TRBD2 (6 bases). The CDR3 loop spans 13 amino acids. Trimming took off 8 bases at V and 1 base at J, with 10 bases between the two ends. Germline V gives CDR1 SGHNT, CDR2 YENEEA. CDR3 nucleotide sequence: TGTGCCAGCGCGGGATGGGGCACAGATACGCAGTATTTT. Its protein product is CASAGWGTDTQYF. The full variable domain, its missing parts supplied by reference TRBV11-3 and TRBJ2-3, is EAGVVQSPRYKIIEKKQPVAFWCNPISGHNTLYWYLQNLGQGPELLIRYENEEAVDDSQLPKDRFSAERLKGVDSTLKIQPAELGDSAVYLCASAGWGTDTQYFGPGTRLTVL.

This chain's CDR3 is CASSLGSGGGEQFF. The CDR3 DNA follows: TGTGCCAGCAGCTTAGGTAGCGGGGGAGGTGAGCAGTTCTTC. This chain uses TRBV7-6 with TRBJ2-1; the match to TRBD2 covers 9 bases. Germline V CDR1 and CDR2: SGHVS, FNYEAQ. This CDR3 comprises 14 residues. The trim removed 1 base at V and 9 bases at J, leaving 4 bases unmatched.

This chain joins TRBV5-6 and TRBJ2-2, with 12 bases aligning to TRBD2. J lost 3 bases, V lost 4 bases, and 4 bases had no gene match. CDR3 length equals 16 residues. From germline, CDR1 is SGHDT and CDR2 YYEEEE. As DNA, the CDR3 is TGTGCCAGCAGCGTAGGACTAGCGGGACACACCGGGGAGCTGTTTTTT. It yields the protein CASSVGLAGHTGELFF.

This chain joins TRBV7-2 and TRBJ2-1, with TRBD2 identical over 12 bases. Trimming removed 5 bases from V and 12 bases from J; junction bases left unmatched: 8. This CDR3 contains 14 residues. Germline CDR1 SGHTA, CDR2 FQGNSA. CDR3 nucleotides: TGTGCCAGCAGCCCCGGGTGGACTAGCGGGGTGCAGTTCTTC. Translated, it gives CASSPGWTSGVQFF.

This chain connects TRBV4-3 to TRBJ2-5; 7 bases are shared with TRBD2. The CDR3 covers 16 residues. Unmatched junction bases numbered 9, after V lost 0 bases and J lost 5 bases. In germline, CDR1 is LGHNA, CDR2 YSLEER. This chain's CDR3 is CASSQDTGKGGETQYF. CDR3 DNA: TGCGCCAGCAGCCAAGATACGGGAAAGGGAGGGGAGACCCAGTACTTC.

This chain connects TRBV10-3 to TRBJ1-5, with 7 bases identical to TRBD1. Trimming cost V 2 bases and J 0 bases; bases outside gene matches: 1. The CDR3 extends over 15 amino acids. Germline CDR1 ENHRY, CDR2 SYGVKD. For the CDR3, the DNA is TGTGCCATCAGTGAGGGACAGGCTAGCAATCAGCCCCAGCATTTT. Translation gives CAISEGQASNQPQHF.

The chain is built from TRBV19 and TRBJ2-3; 11 bases agree with TRBD2. V dropped 8 bases and J dropped 6; count of bases not matched to a gene: 10. The CDR3 spans 15 residues. Germline V lookup: CDR1 LNHDA, CDR2 SQIVND (reference sequence). CDR3 in amino acids: CASRNSGGAQDTQYF. The CDR3 DNA follows: TGTGCCAGTCGTAATAGCGGGGGGGCTCAGGATACGCAGTATTTT.

This clone was seen a few times. The CDR3 nucleotides are TGTGCCAGCAGCTTGGGCGGGCGGGGCGATCAGCCCCAGCATTTT. The encoded protein is CASSLGGRGDQPQHF. This chain connects TRBV5-8 to TRBJ1-5; the D gene is possibly TRBD1 (5 bases). Looked up from germline, CDR1 is SGHTS and CDR2 is YDEGEE. V was pared by 0 bases and J by 5 bases, with 12 bases between. This CDR3 has 15 residues.

V and J are TRBV4-1 and TRBJ2-7, with 7 bases aligning to TRBD1. V trimming: 0 bases; J trimming: 2 bases; junction bases outside the gene matches: 7. CDR1 is MGHRA and CDR2 is YSYEKL in the germline V gene. This CDR3 comprises 16 residues. CDR3 sequence reads: CASSQDRDRAAYEQYF. The DNA of the CDR3 is TGCGCCAGCAGCCAAGATAGAGACAGGGCCGCCTACGAGCAGTACTTC.

The gene calls are TRBV23-1 and TRBJ1-6; D is uncertain. TRBV23-1 qualifies as an ORF whose function is uncertain. The CDR3 runs 15 residues. With 9 bases removed from V and 6 bases from J, the gap between germline ends came to 18 bases. CDR3 protein: CASTWRGGFNSPLHF. In nucleotides, the CDR3 is TGCGCCAGTACCTGGCGTGGCGGGTTTAATTCACCCCTCCACTTT.

The chain carries TRBV29-1 and TRBJ2-7; TRBD1 agrees at 8 bases. The CDR3 is made up of 14 amino acids. Germline CDR1 is SQVTM and CDR2 is ANQGSEA. The V and J ends lost 7 bases and 2 bases, in that order; junction bases with no gene match: 10. CDR3: CSAAGGAWTYEQYF. The DNA for the CDR3 is TGCAGCGCCGCAGGGGGCGCCTGGACCTACGAGCAGTACTTC.

This clone was found a few times. The chain carries TRBV25-1 and TRBJ2-5; D might be TRBD2 (7 bases). CDR1 is MGHDK, CDR2 SYGVNS, per germline. The CDR3 runs to 12 residues. CDR3 sequence: CAVGGLFETQYF. The CDR3 DNA reads as TGTGCTGTCGGGGGGCTATTTGAGACCCAGTACTTC.

This clone was seen a single time. The V and J genes are TRBV4-2 and TRBJ1-2; D uncertain. The germline V and J ends were trimmed by 0 bases and 0 bases, with 8 bases remaining between them. CDR3 size: 15 residues. Germline values: CDR1 LGHNA, CDR2 YNFKEQ. CDR3 DNA: TGTGCCAGCAGCCAAGACTCCGCAGCTAACTATGGCTACACCTTC. Its translation is CASSQDSAANYGYTF.

The chain has TRBV30 and TRBJ2-1; the match to TRBD2 covers 9 bases. The CDR3 loop spans 15 amino acids. CDR1 and CDR2 (germline): GTSNPN, SVGIG (reference sequence). J was trimmed by 0 bases and V by 5 bases; bases with no gene match: 5. The CDR3 DNA sequence: TGTGCCTGGGCCTTTAGCGGGAGCTCCTACAATGAGCAGTTCTTC. Translated, it gives CAWAFSGSSYNEQFF.

The chain is built from TRBV7-9 and TRBJ1-3; 12 bases map to TRBD1. Looked up from germline, CDR1 is SEHNR and CDR2 is FQNEAQ (reference sequence). After removal of 7 bases from V and 1 base from J, the junction contained 11 bases not matched to a gene. This CDR3 spans 18 amino acids. CDR3 DNA: TGTGCCAGCACGGGACAGGGGGCCTTAATAGGTTCTGGAAACACCATATATTTT. Its protein product is CASTGQGALIGSGNTIYF.

The genes are TRBV27 and TRBJ2-6; a possible D gene is TRBD2 (5 bases). V lost 3 bases and J lost 0, with 21 bases in between. The V gene's germline CDR1 is MNHEY and CDR2 SMNVEV (reference sequence). The CDR3 has 20 residues. The chain's CDR3 is CASSLRPPRDSFSGANVLTF. The CDR3 DNA is TGTGCCAGCAGTTTGCGCCCACCACGGGATTCCTTCTCTGGGGCCAACGTCCTGACTTTC.

The genes are TRBV4-2 and TRBJ2-1; 9 nucleotides match TRBD2. Germline lookup yields CDR1 LGHNA and CDR2 YNFKEQ. J gave up 3 bases and V 6 bases, and 0 bases lay outside the gene matches. CDR3 length: 13 amino acids. CDR3 in amino acids: CASRTSGYNEQFF. The DNA of the CDR3 is TGTGCCAGCAGGACTAGCGGCTACAATGAGCAGTTCTTC.

This chain uses TRBV28 with TRBJ1-1; 7 nucleotides line up with TRBD1. This CDR3 comprises 16 residues. Per the germline V gene, CDR1 is MDHEN and CDR2 is SYDVKM. V was clipped by 5 bases and J by 1 base; unmatched bases: 10. The CDR3 DNA follows: TGTGCCAGCAGTGCGTTAAGGGGGCTTGCGAACACTGAAGCTTTCTTT. Amino acid sequence: CASSALRGLANTEAFF.

In its sample, this clone was seen a few times. The V call is TRBV11-2, the J call TRBJ2-3; 7 nucleotides line up with TRBD2. Trimming took 5 bases from V and 5 from J; bases not matched to a gene: 10. This CDR3 comprises 15 residues. Germline V lookup: CDR1 SGHAT, CDR2 FQNNGV. The CDR3 protein is CASSTSGGSGDTQYF. CDR3 sequence (DNA): TGTGCCAGCAGCACGTCGGGGGGTTCAGGAGATACGCAGTATTTT.

This clone was observed a handful of times. The chain links TRBV2 to TRBJ1-2; 10 nucleotides agree with TRBD1. CDR3 size: 17 residues. V lost 9 bases, J lost 6 bases, and 19 bases stayed unmatched. Germline V CDR1 and CDR2: SNHLY, FYNNEI. The CDR3 DNA sequence: TGTGCCAGTCCCTTCTATGACGTTACGGGACAGGGGAATGGCTACACCTTC. Its translation: CASPFYDVTGQGNGYTF.

This clone was counted once. The V call is TRBV5-1, the J call TRBJ1-1, with TRBD1 matching 7 bases. V shed 0 bases and J 2 bases; nucleotides not matched to a gene: 1. The V gene's germline CDR1 is SGHRS and CDR2 YFSETQ. CDR3 size: 14 residues. Here the CDR3 DNA reads TGCGCCAGCAGCTTGGGGACAGGAAACACTGAAGCTTTCTTT. Protein: CASSLGTGNTEAFF. The variable domain in full, completed from reference TRBV5-1 and TRBJ1-1, reads KAGVTQTPRYLIKTRGQQVTLSCSPISGHRSVSWYQQTPGQGLQFLFEYFSETQRNKGNFPGRFSGRQFSNSRSEMNVSTLELGDSALYLCASSLGTGNTEAFFGQGTRLTVV.

V is TRBV7-3 and J is TRBJ2-1; the match to TRBD2 covers 8 bases. V lost 5 bases, J lost 5 bases, and 2 bases stayed unmatched. Germline V gives CDR1 SGHTA, CDR2 FQGTGA. The CDR3 spans 13 residues. CDR3 DNA sequence: TGTGCCAGCAGCAAACTAGCGGACAATGAGCAGTTCTTC. Protein: CASSKLADNEQFF.

The rearrangement joins TRBV18 to TRBJ1-4, with no clear D. The CDR3 has 13 residues. Deletions cut 3 bases from V and 8 bases from J, with 10 bases between. CDR1 and CDR2 from the germline V gene are KGHSH and LQKENI. As DNA, the CDR3 is TGTGCCAGCTCACCGAGTGGGGAGGAAAAACTGTTTTTT. It is translated as CASSPSGEEKLFF.

The chain links TRBV27 to TRBJ1-2; tentative D call: TRBD1 (6 bases). This CDR3 contains 17 residues. In germline, CDR1 is MNHEY, CDR2 SMNVEV (reference sequence). Trimming stripped 4 bases from V and 1 base from J, with 19 bases between. The CDR3 DNA reads as TGTGCCAGCAGTTCTCTCTCTCAGGGGCTCTTTAACTATGGCTACACCTTC. Translated: CASSSLSQGLFNYGYTF.

This clone has only a few counts. This chain links TRBV25-1 with TRBJ2-4; 7 nucleotides agree with TRBD1. Germline CDR1 reads MGHDK; CDR2 reads SYGVNS. V shed 5 bases, J shed 7 bases, and the junction held 8 bases outside the gene matches. CDR3 length equals 14 residues. This chain's CDR3 is CASSPETGPNIQYF. In DNA, the CDR3 is TGTGCCAGCAGTCCCGAGACAGGGCCCAACATTCAGTACTTC.